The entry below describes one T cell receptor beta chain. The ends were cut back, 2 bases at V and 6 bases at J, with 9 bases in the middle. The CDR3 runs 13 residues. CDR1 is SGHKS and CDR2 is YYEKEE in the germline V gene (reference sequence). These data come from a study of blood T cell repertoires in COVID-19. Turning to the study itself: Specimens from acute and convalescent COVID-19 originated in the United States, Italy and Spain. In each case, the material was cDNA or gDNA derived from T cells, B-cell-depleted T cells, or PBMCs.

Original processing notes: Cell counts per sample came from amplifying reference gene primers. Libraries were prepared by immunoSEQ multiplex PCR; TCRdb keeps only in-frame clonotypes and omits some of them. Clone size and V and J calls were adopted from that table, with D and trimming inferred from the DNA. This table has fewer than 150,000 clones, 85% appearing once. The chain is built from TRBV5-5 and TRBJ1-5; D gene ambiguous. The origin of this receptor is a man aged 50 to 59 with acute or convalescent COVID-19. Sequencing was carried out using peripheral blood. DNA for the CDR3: TGTGCCAGCAGCTTAACTGTATTTCAGCCCCAGCATTTT. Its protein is CASSLTVFQPQHF.